The 5 T cell receptor beta chains below all came from one sample that was sequenced in a study of control samples from healthy donors and cancer patients (TCRdb year 2020). Libraries were prepared through the immunoSEQ multiplex PCR assay. The table was pulled from immuneACCESS by TCRdb, which kept in-frame rearrangements only. Such tables lose some clones; where checked, under half of the loss comes from unresolved V genes, and the rest has no known cause. The sample contains 120,000 to 150,000 clones, roughly nine tenths of them found a single time. Around 7.3% of the sample is in the top ten clones. The material sequenced was blood. These receptors originate from a man aged 18 to 29 in good health.

The chain has TRBV10-3 and TRBJ1-1; 8 bases map to TRBD1. The CDR3 totals 15 residues. Germline CDR1 reads ENHRY; CDR2 reads SYGVKD. J was trimmed by 3 bases and V by 3 bases; bases with no gene match: 6. The CDR3 DNA sequence: TGTGCCATCAGTGATGACAGGGGTGGGGACACTGAAGCTTTCTTT. Protein sequence: CAISDDRGGDTEAFF.

The V gene is TRBV19, the J gene TRBJ1-6, with D possibly matching TRBD1 (5 bases). The CDR3 length is 16 residues. The ends were cut back, 6 bases at V and 10 bases at J, with 22 bases in the middle. Germline CDR1 LNHDA, CDR2 SQIVND (reference sequence). The CDR3 DNA reads as TGTGCCAGTAGCGGGGGAGGCGGGTTTGGCGACTCACCCCTCCACTTT. Protein product: CASSGGGGFGDSPLHF.

The chain joins TRBV18 to TRBJ2-7; D may be TRBD1 or TRBD2 (5 bases each). The CDR3 spans 11 residues. V shed 6 bases and J shed 4 bases, with 7 bases lying between them. Germline V gene sequence: CDR1 KGHSH, CDR2 LQKENI. The DNA of the CDR3 is TGTGCCAGCTCCGGGGCTTACGAGCAGTACTTC. As protein: CASSGAYEQYF.

V and J are TRBV18 and TRBJ1-1; D remains unclear. This CDR3 spans 16 amino acids. The V gene's germline CDR1 is KGHSH and CDR2 LQKENI. Trimming stripped 1 base from V and 2 bases from J, with 14 bases between. CDR3 bases: TGTGCCAGCTCACCACAGGCACAGAACCCCAACACTGAAGCTTTCTTT. It is translated as CASSPQAQNPNTEAFF. Full variable domain (missing parts from reference TRBV18 and TRBJ1-1): NAGVMQNPRHLVRRRGQEARLRCSPMKGHSHVYWYRQLPEEGLKFMVYLQKENIIDESGMPKERFSAEFPKEGPSILRIQQVVRGDSAAYFCASSPQAQNPNTEAFFGQGTRLTVV.

This clone occurred once. This sequence joins TRBV7-9 and TRBJ2-7; D might be TRBD1 or TRBD2, each matching 5 bases. CDR3 length: 13 amino acids. V dropped 5 bases and J dropped 1 base, with 9 bases sitting between them. Germline V lookup: CDR1 SEHNR, CDR2 FQNEAQ (reference sequence). As DNA, the CDR3 is TGTGCCAGCAGCCGGGACGAATCCTACGAGCAGTACTTC. Translating gives CASSRDESYEQYF.